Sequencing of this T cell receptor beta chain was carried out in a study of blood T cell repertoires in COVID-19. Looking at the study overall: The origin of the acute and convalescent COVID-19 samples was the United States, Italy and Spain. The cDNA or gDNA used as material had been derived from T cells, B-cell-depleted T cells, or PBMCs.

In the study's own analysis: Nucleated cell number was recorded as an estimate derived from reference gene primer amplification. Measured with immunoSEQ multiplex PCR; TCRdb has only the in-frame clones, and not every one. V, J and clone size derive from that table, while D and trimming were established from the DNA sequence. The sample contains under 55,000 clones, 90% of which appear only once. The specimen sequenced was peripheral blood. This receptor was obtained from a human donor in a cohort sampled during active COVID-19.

The CDR3 loop reads CASPPGPGGSYNEQFF. As DNA, the CDR3 is TGTGCCTCCCCGCCCGGTCCAGGGGGGTCCTACAATGAGCAGTTCTTC. The chain employs TRBV7-9 and TRBJ2-1; possibly TRBD1 for D (7 bases). Germline V gene data show CDR1 as SEHNR and CDR2 as FQNEAQ (reference sequence). V was shortened by 11 bases and J by 1 base, with 21 bases between the two germline ends. This CDR3 contains 16 residues. The full variable domain, completed using reference TRBV7-9 and TRBJ2-1, is DTGVSQNPRHKITKRGQNVTFRCDPISEHNRLYWYRQTLGQGPEFLTYFQNEAQLEKSRLLSDRFSAERPKGSFSTLEIQRTEQGDSAMYLCASPPGPGGSYNEQFFGPGTRLTVL.